The rows below give T cell receptor beta chains drawn from one sample of a study of blood T cell repertoires in COVID-19. The assay was immunoSEQ multiplex PCR, and TCRdb's table has in-frame clones only and misses some. The sample has around 100,000 clones, just over 90% seen once. The sample was peripheral blood. These receptors originate from a man aged 50 or older with active COVID-19. Both conserved end residues are part of each CDR3. A D gene is named only where the DNA matches it firmly. Clone size is not always given. Where it is, it says once, few, many or a class for expanded clones.

d_call j_call v_call clone_size cdr3_aa cdr3_nt
. TRBJ2-5 TRBV12-3/TRBV12-4 . CASRASGTQYF TGTGCCAGCAGGGCTTCGGGGACCCAGTACTTC
TRBD2 TRBJ2-1 TRBV11-2 . CASSPILSGSGRGQFF TGTGCCAGCAGCCCAATCCTCTCGGGTAGCGGGCGTGGGCAGTTCTTC
TRBD1 TRBJ1-1 TRBV5-4 . CASSLVGTGVSYAFF TGTGCCAGCAGCTTGGTAGGGACAGGGGTTTCGTATGCTTTCTTT
. TRBJ1-3 TRBV10-3 . CAISELGRDSGNTIYF TGTGCCATCAGTGAGCTAGGTCGAGACTCTGGAAACACCATATATTTT
TRBD1 TRBJ1-1 TRBV19 . CASSIHRGEAFF TGTGCCAGTAGTATACACAGGGGTGAAGCTTTCTTT
. TRBJ1-2 TRBV9 few CASSGSLVGYTF TGTGCCAGCAGCGGATCCCTAGTGGGCTACACCTTC
. TRBJ1-1 TRBV6-1 . CASSDFGRGNTEAFF TGTGCCAGCAGTGATTTCGGCAGGGGGAACACTGAAGCTTTCTTT
. TRBJ1-2 TRBV25-1 . CASSNQRAYGYTF TGTGCCAGCAGCAACCAGAGGGCCTATGGCTACACCTTC
TRBD1 TRBJ1-1 TRBV4-1 . CASSPGQGGAEAFF TGCGCCAGCAGCCCCGGACAGGGAGGAGCTGAAGCTTTCTTT
TRBD1 TRBJ2-7 TRBV2 . CASTQGAFNYEQYF TGTGCCAGCACCCAGGGGGCTTTTAACTACGAGCAGTACTTC
. TRBJ2-3 TRBV5-1 once CASSSNGQSTDTQYF TGCGCCAGCAGCTCGAACGGACAGAGCACAGATACGCAGTATTTT
. TRBJ1-2 TRBV7-8 . CASSLDAPDYGYTF TGTGCCAGCAGCTTAGATGCTCCGGACTATGGCTACACCTTC
TRBD1 TRBJ1-2 TRBV6-1 . CASSELLGQGVGYTF TGTGCCAGCAGTGAACTTTTGGGACAGGGGGTAGGCTACACCTTC
. TRBJ2-6 TRBV24-1 . CATGWIAVAGANVLTF TGTGCCACCGGATGGATAGCCGTGGCTGGGGCCAACGTCCTGACTTTC
TRBD2 TRBJ2-3 TRBV5-1 . CASSLLLAGGTDTQYF TGCGCCAGCAGCTTGCTACTAGCGGGGGGCACAGATACGCAGTATTTT
. TRBJ1-1 TRBV11-3 few CASSLGLSLEAFF TGTGCCAGCAGCTTAGGTCTAAGCCTAGAAGCTTTCTTT
TRBD2 TRBJ2-3 TRBV2 . CASSDILAGENTQYF TGTGCCAGCAGTGATATCCTAGCGGGGGAGAATACGCAGTATTTT
. TRBJ2-1 TRBV14 . CASSQYQGGAEQFF TGTGCCAGCAGCCAATATCAGGGTGGGGCTGAGCAGTTCTTC
. TRBJ1-2 TRBV5-6 . CASSPDRSGGYTF TGTGCCAGCAGCCCCGACAGGTCCGGTGGCTACACCTTC
TRBD1 TRBJ1-5 TRBV18 . CASSPRLTPGQDNQPQHF TGTGCCAGCTCACCCAGATTGACCCCGGGACAGGATAATCAGCCCCAGCATTTT
TRBD2 TRBJ2-3 TRBV5-1 . CASSLETSSDTQYF TGCGCCAGCAGCTTGGAGACTAGCTCAGATACGCAGTATTTT
TRBD2 TRBJ2-5 TRBV6-6 once CASSYSGTSEETQYF TGTGCCAGCAGTTACTCGGGGACTAGCGAGGAGACCCAGTACTTC
TRBD2 TRBJ2-3 TRBV6-6 . CASSPAAGGPQNTQYF TGTGCCAGCAGCCCCGCGGCGGGGGGGCCACAAAATACGCAGTATTTT
. TRBJ2-5 TRBV20-1 . CSALPGKTQYF TGCAGTGCCCTACCGGGGAAGACCCAGTACTTC
. TRBJ2-1 TRBV28 . CASHGEGGARGNEQFF TGTGCCAGCCATGGGGAGGGGGGAGCACGGGGCAATGAGCAGTTCTTC
. TRBJ1-6 TRBV19 . CASISRADNSPLHF TGTGCCAGTATCTCCAGGGCAGATAATTCACCCCTCCACTTT
. TRBJ1-1 TRBV9 . CASSVNGRENTEAFF TGTGCCAGCAGCGTAAATGGCAGGGAGAACACTGAAGCTTTCTTT
. TRBJ2-7 TRBV10-2 . CASKEVGYEQYF TGCGCCAGCAAGGAGGTCGGGTACGAGCAGTACTTC
TRBD1 TRBJ1-2 TRBV6-5 . CASSYSGTGRIYGYTF TGTGCCAGCAGTTACTCGGGGACAGGGCGAATCTATGGCTACACCTTC
TRBD1 TRBJ1-5 TRBV2 . CASSGTGLNQPQHF TGTGCCAGCAGTGGGACAGGGCTCAATCAGCCCCAGCATTTT
TRBD1 TRBJ1-2 TRBV19 . CASSIAGTGTGYTF TGTGCCAGTAGTATAGCCGGGACAGGGACTGGCTACACCTTC
TRBD2 TRBJ2-5 TRBV6-1 . CASSEVSGGRGLAGPRAQYF TGTGCCAGCAGTGAAGTGTCGGGGGGGCGCGGACTAGCGGGCCCCAGGGCCCAGTACTTC
. TRBJ1-5 TRBV2 . CASSEERQLSPQHF TGTGCCAGCAGTGAAGAACGACAGTTAAGTCCCCAGCATTTT
TRBD2 TRBJ2-2 TRBV6-5 . CASSLLAGRNTGELFF TGTGCCAGCAGTTTACTAGCGGGGCGGAACACCGGGGAGCTGTTTTTT
. TRBJ2-1 TRBV30 . CAWSAPTSPGEQFF TGTGCCTGGAGTGCCCCTACTAGTCCGGGAGAGCAGTTCTTC
. TRBJ2-5 TRBV5-1 . CASSLVKETQYF TGCGCCAGCAGCTTGGTAAAAGAGACCCAGTACTTC
. TRBJ2-1 TRBV29-1 . CSVEGEDSPLYNEQFF TGCAGCGTTGAGGGGGAGGACTCGCCCCTTTACAATGAGCAGTTCTTC
TRBD2 TRBJ2-3 TRBV5-1 once CASSRGTNTDTQYF TGCGCCAGCAGCCGGGGGACTAACACAGATACGCAGTATTTT
TRBD2 TRBJ2-1 TRBV27 once CASSLRTSGRAGEQFF TGTGCCAGCAGTTTAAGGACTAGCGGGAGGGCCGGTGAGCAGTTCTTC
. TRBJ2-5 TRBV18 . CASSQQETQYF TGTGCCAGCTCCCAGCAAGAGACCCAGTACTTC
TRBD2 TRBJ2-1 TRBV19 once CASSRRNSGGSYNEQFF TGTGCCAGTAGCCGAAGGAACAGCGGGGGGTCATACAATGAGCAGTTCTTC
. TRBJ2-7 TRBV6-4 . CASSVWQKFRYEQYF TGTGCCAGCAGTGTCTGGCAGAAGTTTCGATACGAGCAGTACTTC
. TRBJ2-3 TRBV10-1 . CASSEKGRGYTDTQYF TGCGCCAGCAGTGAGAAAGGACGGGGGTACACAGATACGCAGTATTTT
TRBD1 TRBJ2-5 TRBV11-3 . CASSLDSRTGVDETQYF TGTGCCAGCAGCTTAGATTCTCGGACAGGGGTGGACGAGACCCAGTACTTC
TRBD1 TRBJ2-3 TRBV11-3 . CASSLRQGSVGTDTQYF TGTGCCAGCAGCTTGCGACAGGGATCGGTCGGAACAGATACGCAGTATTTT
. TRBJ1-1 TRBV4-1 . CASSQTGTTEAFF TGCGCCAGCAGCCAAACAGGGACCACTGAAGCTTTCTTT
TRBD1 TRBJ1-2 TRBV7-9 . CASSSTGNYGYTF TGTGCCAGCAGCTCGACAGGGAATTATGGCTACACCTTC
. TRBJ1-2 TRBV27 . CASSRGGRYGYTF TGTGCCAGCAGTCGCGGGGGCCGGTATGGCTACACCTTC